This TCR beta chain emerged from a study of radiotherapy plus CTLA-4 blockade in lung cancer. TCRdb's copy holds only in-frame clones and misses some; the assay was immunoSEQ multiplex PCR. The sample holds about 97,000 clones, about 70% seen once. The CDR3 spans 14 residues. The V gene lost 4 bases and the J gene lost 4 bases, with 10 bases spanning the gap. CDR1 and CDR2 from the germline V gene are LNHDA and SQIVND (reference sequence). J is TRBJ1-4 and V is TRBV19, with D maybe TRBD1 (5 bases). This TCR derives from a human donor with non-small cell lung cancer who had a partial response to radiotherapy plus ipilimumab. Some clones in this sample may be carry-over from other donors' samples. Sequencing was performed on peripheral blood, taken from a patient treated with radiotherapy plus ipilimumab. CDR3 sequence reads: CASSKIQVNEKLFF. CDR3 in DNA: TGTGCCAGTAGTAAGATACAGGTTAATGAAAAACTGTTTTTT.